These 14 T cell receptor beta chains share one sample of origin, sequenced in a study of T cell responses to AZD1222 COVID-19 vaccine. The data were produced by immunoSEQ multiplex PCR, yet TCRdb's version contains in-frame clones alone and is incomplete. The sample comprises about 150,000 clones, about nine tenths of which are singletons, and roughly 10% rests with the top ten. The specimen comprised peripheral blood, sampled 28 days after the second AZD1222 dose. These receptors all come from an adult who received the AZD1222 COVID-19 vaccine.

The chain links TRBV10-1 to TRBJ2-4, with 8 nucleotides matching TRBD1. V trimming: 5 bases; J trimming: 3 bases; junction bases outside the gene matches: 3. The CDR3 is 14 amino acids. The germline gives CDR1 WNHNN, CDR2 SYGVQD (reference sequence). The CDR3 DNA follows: TGCGCCAGCAGTTACAGGGGGAACAAAAACATTCAGTACTTC. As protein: CASSYRGNKNIQYF.

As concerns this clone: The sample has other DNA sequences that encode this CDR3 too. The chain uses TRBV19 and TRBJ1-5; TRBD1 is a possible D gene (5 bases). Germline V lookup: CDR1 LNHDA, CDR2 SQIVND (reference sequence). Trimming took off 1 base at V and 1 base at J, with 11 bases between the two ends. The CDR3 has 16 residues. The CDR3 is CASSIVGGVSNQPQHF. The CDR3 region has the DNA TGTGCCAGTAGTATAGTTGGGGGGGTGAGCAATCAGCCCCAGCATTTT. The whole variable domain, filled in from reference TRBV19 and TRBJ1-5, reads DGGITQSPKYLFRKEGQNVTLSCEQNLNHDAMYWYRQDPGQGLRLIYYSQIVNDFQKGDIAEGYSVSREKKESFPLTVTSAQKNPTAFYLCASSIVGGVSNQPQHFGDGTRLSIL.

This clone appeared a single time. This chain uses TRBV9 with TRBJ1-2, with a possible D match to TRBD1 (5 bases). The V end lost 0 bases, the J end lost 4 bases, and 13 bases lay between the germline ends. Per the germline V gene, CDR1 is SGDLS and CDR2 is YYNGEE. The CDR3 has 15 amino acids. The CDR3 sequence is CASSVGVGTSYGYTF. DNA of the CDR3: TGTGCCAGCAGCGTAGGGGTCGGGACTTCCTATGGCTACACCTTC.

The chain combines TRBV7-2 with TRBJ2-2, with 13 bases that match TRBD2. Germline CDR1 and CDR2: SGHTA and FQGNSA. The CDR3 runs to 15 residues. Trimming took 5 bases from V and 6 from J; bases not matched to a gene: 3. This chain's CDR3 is CASSALAGGAGELFF. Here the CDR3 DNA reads TGTGCCAGCAGCGCACTAGCGGGAGGGGCCGGGGAGCTGTTTTTT.

Here the CDR3 reads CATSRDLATYQETQYF. DNA of the CDR3: TGTGCCACCAGCAGAGATTTAGCCACGTACCAAGAGACCCAGTACTTC. The chain couples TRBV15 to TRBJ2-5; D gene uncertain. Germline V gene data show CDR1 as LNHNV and CDR2 as YYDKDF (reference sequence). The CDR3 length is 16 residues. Trimming took 0 bases from V and 0 from J, leaving 11 bases between them.

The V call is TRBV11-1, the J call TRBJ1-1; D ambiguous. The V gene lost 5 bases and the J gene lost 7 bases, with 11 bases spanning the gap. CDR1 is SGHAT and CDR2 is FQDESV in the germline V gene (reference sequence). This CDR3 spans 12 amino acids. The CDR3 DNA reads TGTGCCAGCAGCCGAAGTAGGCGTGAAGCTTTCTTT. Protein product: CASSRSRREAFF.

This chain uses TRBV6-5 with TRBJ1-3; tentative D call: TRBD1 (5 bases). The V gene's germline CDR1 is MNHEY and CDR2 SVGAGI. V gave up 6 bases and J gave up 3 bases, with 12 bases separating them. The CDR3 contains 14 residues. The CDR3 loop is CASSNEGLGNTIYF. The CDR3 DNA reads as TGTGCCAGCAGCAACGAGGGGCTTGGAAACACCATATATTTT.

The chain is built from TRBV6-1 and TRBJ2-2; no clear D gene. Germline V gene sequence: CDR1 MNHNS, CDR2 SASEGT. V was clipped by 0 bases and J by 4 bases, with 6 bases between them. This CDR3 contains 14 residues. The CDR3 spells CASSEAPRTGELFF. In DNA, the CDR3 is TGTGCCAGCAGTGAAGCGCCTCGCACCGGGGAGCTGTTTTTT.

The CDR3 protein is CASSTPGTGEQFF. CDR3 nucleotides: TGTGCCAGCAGTACCCCTGGGACCGGTGAGCAGTTCTTC. This rearrangement joins TRBV27 to TRBJ2-1, with D tentatively TRBD1 or TRBD2 (5 bases each). Trimming shortened V by 5 bases and J by 9 bases, and 14 bases separated the two germline ends. This CDR3 region has 13 residues. CDR1 and CDR2 from the germline V gene are MNHEY and SMNVEV (reference sequence).

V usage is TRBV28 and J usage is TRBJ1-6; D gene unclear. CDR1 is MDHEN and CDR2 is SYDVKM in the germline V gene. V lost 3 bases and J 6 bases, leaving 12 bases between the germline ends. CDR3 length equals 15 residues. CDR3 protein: CASSLFHRLNSPLHF. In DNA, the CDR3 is TGTGCCAGCAGTTTGTTTCATAGACTTAATTCACCCCTCCACTTT.

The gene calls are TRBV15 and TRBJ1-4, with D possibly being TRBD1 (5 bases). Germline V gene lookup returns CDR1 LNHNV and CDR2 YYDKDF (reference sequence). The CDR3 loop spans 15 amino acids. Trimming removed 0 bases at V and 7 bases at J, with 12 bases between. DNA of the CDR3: TGTGCCACCAGCAGAGATAGCAGGGCGGGTGAAAAACTGTTTTTT. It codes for CATSRDSRAGEKLFF.

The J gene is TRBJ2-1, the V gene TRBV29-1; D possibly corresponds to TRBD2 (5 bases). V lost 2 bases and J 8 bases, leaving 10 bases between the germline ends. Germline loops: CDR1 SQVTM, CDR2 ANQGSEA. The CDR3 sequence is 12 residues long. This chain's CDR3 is CSVEPGVDEQFF. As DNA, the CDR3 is TGCAGCGTTGAACCCGGGGTGGATGAGCAGTTCTTC.

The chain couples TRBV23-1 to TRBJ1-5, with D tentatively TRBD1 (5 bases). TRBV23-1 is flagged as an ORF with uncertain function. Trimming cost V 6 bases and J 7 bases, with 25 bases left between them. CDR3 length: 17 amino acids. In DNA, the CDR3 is TGCGCCAGCAGGTACTATAGGGACGGCGGAAGAAGCCAGCCCCAGCATTTT. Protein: CASRYYRDGGRSQPQHF.

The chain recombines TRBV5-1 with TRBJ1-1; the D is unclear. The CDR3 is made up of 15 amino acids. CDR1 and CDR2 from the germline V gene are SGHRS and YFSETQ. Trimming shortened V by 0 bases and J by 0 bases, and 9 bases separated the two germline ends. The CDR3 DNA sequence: TGCGCCAGCAGCTTGGGCACGCGGTTGAACACTGAAGCTTTCTTT. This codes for CASSLGTRLNTEAFF.